This T cell receptor (beta chain) comes out of a study of shared clonotypes between healthy human individuals. Study-wide findings and caveats: Between a few donors, naive CD4 clonotypes were shared at a level of around 4.9%.

This CDR3 is 13 amino acids long. Trimming removed 5 bases from V and 7 bases from J, with 16 bases in between. From germline, CDR1 is GTSNPN and CDR2 SVGIG (reference sequence). Notes on this clone: Its antigen is still unknown.

Only in-frame clones appear in the TCRdb table, and some are missing; sequencing was by immunoSEQ multiplex PCR. The data show approximately 2,000,000 clones, with 90% to 95% seen just once and 1.5% to 2% held by the top ten. CD8 cells regarded as naive lacked CD45RO, were positively chosen for CCR7, and omitted terminally differentiated effector memory CD45RA+ cells. The sequenced sample consisted of naive CD8+ T cells from PBMCs. The chain couples TRBV30 to TRBJ2-3; D unclear. This receptor was identified in a man aged 18 to 29 in good health. Some clones in this sample may be carry-over from other donors' samples. The DNA for the CDR3 is TGTGCCTGGGCCCCTCCTATCCCGTATACGCAGTATTTT. Protein sequence: CAWAPPIPYTQYF.